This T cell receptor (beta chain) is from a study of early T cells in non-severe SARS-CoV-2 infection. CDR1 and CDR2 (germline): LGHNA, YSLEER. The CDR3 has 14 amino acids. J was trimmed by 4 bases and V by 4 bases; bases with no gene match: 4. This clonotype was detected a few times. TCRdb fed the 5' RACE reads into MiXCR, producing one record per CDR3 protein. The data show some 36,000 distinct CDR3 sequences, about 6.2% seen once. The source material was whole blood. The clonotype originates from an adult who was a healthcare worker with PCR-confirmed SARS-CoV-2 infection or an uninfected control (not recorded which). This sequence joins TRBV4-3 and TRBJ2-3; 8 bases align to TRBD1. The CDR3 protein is CASSPGGAADTQYF. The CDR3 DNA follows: TGCGCCAGCAGCCCAGGGGGCGCGGCAGATACGCAGTATTTT.